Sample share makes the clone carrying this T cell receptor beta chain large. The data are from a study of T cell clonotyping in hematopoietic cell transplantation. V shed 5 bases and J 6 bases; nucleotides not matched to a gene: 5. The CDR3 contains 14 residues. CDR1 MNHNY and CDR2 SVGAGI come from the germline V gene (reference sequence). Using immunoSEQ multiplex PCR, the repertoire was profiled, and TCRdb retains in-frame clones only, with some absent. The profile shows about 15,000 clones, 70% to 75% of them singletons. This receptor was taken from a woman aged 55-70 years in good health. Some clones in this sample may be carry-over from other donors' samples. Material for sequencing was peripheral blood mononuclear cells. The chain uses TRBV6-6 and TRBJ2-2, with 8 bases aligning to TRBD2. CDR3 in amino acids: CASSAAGEAGELFF. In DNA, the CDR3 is TGTGCCAGCAGTGCAGCGGGGGAGGCCGGGGAGCTGTTTTTT.